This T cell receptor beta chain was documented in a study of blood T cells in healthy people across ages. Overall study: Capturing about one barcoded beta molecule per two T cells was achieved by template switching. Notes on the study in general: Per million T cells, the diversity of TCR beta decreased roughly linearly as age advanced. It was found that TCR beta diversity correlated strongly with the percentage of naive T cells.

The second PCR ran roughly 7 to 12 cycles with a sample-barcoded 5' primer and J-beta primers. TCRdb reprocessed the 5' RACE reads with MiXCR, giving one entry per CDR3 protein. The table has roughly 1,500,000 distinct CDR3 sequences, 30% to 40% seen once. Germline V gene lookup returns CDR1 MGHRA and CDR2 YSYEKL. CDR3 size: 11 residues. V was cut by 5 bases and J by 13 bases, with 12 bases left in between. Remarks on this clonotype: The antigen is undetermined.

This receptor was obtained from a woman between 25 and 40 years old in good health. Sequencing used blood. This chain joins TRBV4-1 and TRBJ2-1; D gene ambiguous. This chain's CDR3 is CASSTPGEQFF. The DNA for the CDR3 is TGCGCCAGCAGCACCCCCGGAGAACAGTTCTTC.